What follows are 3 T cell receptor beta chains derived from one specimen sequenced in a study of blood T cells in healthy people across ages. A second PCR, run for about 6 to 12 cycles, used a sample-barcoded 5' primer plus a J-beta primer mix. From the 5' RACE reads, TCRdb called clonotypes with MiXCR, one entry per CDR3 protein. The table records roughly 1 million distinct CDR3 sequences, about 25% of them present only once. This same sample was also part of a study on T cells of mothers and their children.

The sequenced sample consisted of blood. The receptors shown here come from a girl aged 2 to 9 in good health.

V usage is TRBV27 and J usage is TRBJ2-7, with D hard to call. Germline CDR1 and CDR2: MNHEY and SMNVEV (reference sequence). The CDR3 is made up of 13 amino acids. Trimming pared 3 bases from V and 2 bases from J, leaving 8 bases between. The CDR3 sequence is CASSFGEPYEQYF. The CDR3 DNA reads as TGTGCCAGCAGTTTCGGCGAACCCTACGAGCAGTACTTC.

Worth noting for this clonotype: This may arise from a read error, as a much more abundant clone is one base away. This chain joins TRBV29-1 and TRBJ2-7; the D gene is possibly TRBD1 (6 bases). In germline, CDR1 is SQVTM, CDR2 ANQGSEA. This CDR3 comprises 12 residues. With 3 bases removed from V and 3 bases from J, the gap between germline ends came to 9 bases. CDR3 nucleotides: TGCAGCGTTGAGGACAGCTACTACGAGCAGTACTTC. Translating gives CSVEDSYYEQYF.

The V and J genes are TRBV4-1 and TRBJ2-6; D call uncertain. V lost 0 bases, J lost 1 base, and 10 bases lay in between. Germline-derived CDR1 and CDR2 are MGHRA and YSYEKL. This CDR3 has 17 amino acids. CDR3 in DNA: TGCGCCAGCAGCCAAGACTGGAAGGGATCTGGGGCCAACGTCCTGACTTTC. As protein: CASSQDWKGSGANVLTF.